Listed below are T cell receptor beta chains from one sample, sequenced in a study of T cell repertoires in cytomegalovirus infection. Using its own MiXCR run on the reads, TCRdb lists one record per CDR3 protein. The sample lists hundreds of thousands of distinct CDR3 sequences, roughly 26% occurring once. Sample: CD8+ T cells from PBMCs. All receptors derive from a human donor in good health (CMV status not recorded). Some clones in this sample may be carry-over from other donors' samples. The CDR3 runs from the conserved cysteine through the conserved F or W. The order of the fields is J gene, D gene, V gene, clone size, CDR3 DNA, CDR3 protein. A D gene is named only where the DNA matches it firmly. Not all rows give a size; the values are once, few, many and, for expanded clones, a class.

>TRBJ2-5|TRBD1|TRBV15|NA
TGTGCCACCAGCAGAGATTCGGGGACAGGGGCCGAGACCCAGTACTTC
CATSRDSGTGAETQYF
>TRBJ2-4|NA|TRBV28|few
TGTGCCAGCAGTTTTGTCGACACTAAAAACATTCAGTACTTC
CASSFVDTKNIQYF
>TRBJ2-2|NA|TRBV7-8|NA
TGTGCCAGCAGTTTGACCGAATGGTACAGGAACACCGGGGACCTGTTTTTT
CASSLTEWYRNTGDLFF
>TRBJ1-1|NA|TRBV7-9|many
TGTGCCAGCAGCGCAAGGGGAATTGAAGCTTTCTTT
CASSARGIEAFF
>TRBJ2-3|TRBD1|TRBV12-5|many
TGTGCTAGTGGTTTCGGGACAGGGTCAGGAGATACGCAGTATTTT
CASGFGTGSGDTQYF
>TRBJ1-1|NA|TRBV4-1|NA
TGCGCCAGCAGCCGGACTCCAGGGGAGGACACTGAAGCTTTCTTT
CASSRTPGEDTEAFF
>TRBJ2-1|NA|TRBV12-5|many
TGTGCTAGTGGCCCCGCTGGGGACCCCTACAATGAGCAGTTCTTC
CASGPAGDPYNEQFF
>TRBJ2-3|NA|TRBV13|NA
TGTGCCAGCAGCTATCTTTCAGGGGACGGCACAGATACGCAGTATTTT
CASSYLSGDGTDTQYF
>TRBJ1-5|NA|TRBV7-6|many
TGTGCCAGCAGCCCTACCGGTGAGGGGCGCTTGAATCAGCCCCAGCATTTT
CASSPTGEGRLNQPQHF
>TRBJ2-5|NA|TRBV7-2|many
TGTGCCAGCAGCTCAATCAGCGGGTCCGGGGAGACCCAGTACTTC
CASSSISGSGETQYF
>TRBJ2-6|NA|TRBV2|NA
TGTGCCAGCAGTGAATTTGCTGGGGCCAACGTCCTGACTTTC
CASSEFAGANVLTF
>TRBJ2-2|NA|TRBV14|NA
TGTGCCAGCAGCAACGACAGGGAGGTGTACACCGGGGAGCTGTTTTTT
CASSNDREVYTGELFF
>TRBJ2-2|TRBD2|TRBV19|NA
TGTGCCAGTAGTATCGGCGGGGGGACCGGGGAGCTGTTTTTT
CASSIGGGTGELFF
>TRBJ1-4|NA|TRBV14|NA
TGTGCCAGCAGCCGACGGACATATAATGAAAAACTGTTTTTT
CASSRRTYNEKLFF
>TRBJ1-2|NA|TRBV29-1|few
TGCAGCGTTGATCTCGGCGGAAACTATGGCTACACCTTC
CSVDLGGNYGYTF
>TRBJ2-1|NA|TRBV6-1|few
TGTGCCAGCTTTTACTACAATGAGCAGTTCTTC
CASFYYNEQFF
>TRBJ2-1|NA|TRBV19|NA
TGTGCCAGTAACGAGGGTCGGTCCAATGAGCAGTTCTTC
CASNEGRSNEQFF
>TRBJ2-7|NA|TRBV2|few
TGTGCCAGCAGTGAAGAACAGGGATACGAGCAGTACTTC
CASSEEQGYEQYF
>TRBJ2-7|TRBD1|TRBV12-3/TRBV12-4|NA
TGTGCCAGCAGTTTGGACAGGGCGATCTACGAGCAGTACTTC
CASSLDRAIYEQYF
>TRBJ1-6|NA|TRBV28|NA
TGTGCCAGCAGTTTCACGTCCTATAATTCACCCCTCCACTTT
CASSFTSYNSPLHF
>TRBJ2-7|NA|TRBV12-3/TRBV12-4|NA
TGTGCCAGCAGCCTGGGGACCCCGAGGGTCTACGAGCAGTACTTC
CASSLGTPRVYEQYF
>TRBJ2-7|NA|TRBV27|NA
TGTGCCAGCAGTTTAAGTCCAGACGCATCCTACGAGCAGTACTTC
CASSLSPDASYEQYF
>TRBJ1-2|TRBD1|TRBV7-2|many
TGTGCCAGCAGTCTAACGGACAGGTCCTACTATGGCTACACCTTC
CASSLTDRSYYGYTF
>TRBJ2-1|TRBD1|TRBV29-1|NA
TGCAGCGTTGAAGTGCTGAGACAGGGGAAATATGAGCAGTTCTTC
CSVEVLRQGKYEQFF
>TRBJ2-2|NA|TRBV28|NA
TGTGCCAGCAGTTCGCCGGGACAAGTGGCCGGGGAGCTGTTTTTT
CASSSPGQVAGELFF
>TRBJ2-1|NA|TRBV20-1|NA
TGCAGTGCTAGAGGGGTTGATAGCGGATTCACGCTAAATGTAGCCGACACAATGATTGGGCAGTTCTTC
CSARGVDSGFTLNVADTMIGQFF
>TRBJ1-2|NA|TRBV29-1|NA
TGCAGCGTTGAAGATCCCGGACAGTTCTATGGCTACACCTTC
CSVEDPGQFYGYTF
>TRBJ2-7|TRBD1|TRBV10-3|NA
TGTGCCATCAGTGGACAGGGCGATAGGAGCTCCTACGAGCAGTACTTC
CAISGQGDRSSYEQYF
>TRBJ1-1|TRBD1|TRBV4-3|NA
TGCGCCAGCAGCCAGAGGGGACAGGAAGAATACTCTGAAGCTTTCTTT
CASSQRGQEEYSEAFF
>TRBJ2-5|NA|TRBV7-2|many
TGTGCCAGCAGCCTCCCAGGGGTCCAAGAGACCCAGTACTTC
CASSLPGVQETQYF
>TRBJ1-1|TRBD1|TRBV7-6|many
TGTGCCAGCAGCGCCGGACAGGGTTTCACTGAAGCTTTCTTT
CASSAGQGFTEAFF
>TRBJ2-3|NA|TRBV27|few
TGTGCCAGCAACGCTCGGACATCTAGCACAGATACGCAGTATTTT
CASNARTSSTDTQYF
>TRBJ2-5|NA|TRBV12-3/TRBV12-4|NA
TGTGCCAGCAGTTTAGAAGGACGGGATCCCCAAGAGACCCAGTACTTC
CASSLEGRDPQETQYF
>TRBJ1-2|NA|TRBV7-6|many
TGTGCCAGCAGCAGAAGTGGGACTCCTTTCCATGGCTACACCTTC
CASSRSGTPFHGYTF
>TRBJ1-6|NA|TRBV5-1|NA
TGCGCCAGCAGCTTGGTGGGCTACTCCTATAATTCACCCCTCCACTTT
CASSLVGYSYNSPLHF
>TRBJ1-1|NA|TRBV11-2|many
TGTGCCAGCAGCTTAGACAGGGCGGGGAACACTGAAGCTTTCTTT
CASSLDRAGNTEAFF
>TRBJ2-3|TRBD1|TRBV15|once
TGTGCCACCAGCCCGGGACAGCTACCGTTAGGCACAGATACGCAGTATTTT
CATSPGQLPLGTDTQYF